The T cell receptor (beta chain) under discussion was sequenced for a study of blood T cell repertoires in COVID-19. The CDR3 is 15 residues long. The germline V gene encodes CDR1 LGHNA and CDR2 YSLEER. The germline V and J ends were trimmed by 0 bases and 4 bases, with 10 bases remaining between them. Membership in each cohort depended on participant-reported clinical history. Measured with immunoSEQ multiplex PCR; TCRdb has only the in-frame clones, and not every one. The sample has approximately 250,000 clones, approximately 89% seen once; the top ten hold 2.5% to 3%. This receptor was identified in a man in his forties who had been exposed to COVID-19. This chain uses TRBV4-3 with TRBJ1-3, with a possible D match to TRBD1 (6 bases). Specimen: PBMCs or T cells enriched from blood (not recorded which). This CDR3 is CASSQEWGQGNTIYF. The CDR3 DNA sequence: TGCGCCAGCAGCCAAGAATGGGGGCAAGGAAACACCATATATTTT.